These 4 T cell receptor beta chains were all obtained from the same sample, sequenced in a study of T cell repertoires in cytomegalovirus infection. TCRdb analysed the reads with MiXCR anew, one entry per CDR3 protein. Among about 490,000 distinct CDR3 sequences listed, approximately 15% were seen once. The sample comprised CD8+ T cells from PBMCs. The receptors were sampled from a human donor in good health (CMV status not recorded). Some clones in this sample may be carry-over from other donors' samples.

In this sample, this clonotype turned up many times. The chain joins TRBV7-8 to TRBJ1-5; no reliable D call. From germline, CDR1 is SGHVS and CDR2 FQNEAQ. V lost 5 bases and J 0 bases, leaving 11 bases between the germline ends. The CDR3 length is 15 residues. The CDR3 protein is CASSHTPYSNQPQHF. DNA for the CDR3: TGTGCCAGCAGCCACACACCCTATAGCAATCAGCCCCAGCATTTT.

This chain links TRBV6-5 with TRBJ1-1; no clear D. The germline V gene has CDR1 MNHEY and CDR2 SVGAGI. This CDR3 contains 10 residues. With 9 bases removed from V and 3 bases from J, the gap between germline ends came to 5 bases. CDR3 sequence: CASFHTEAFF. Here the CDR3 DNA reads TGTGCCAGTTTTCACACTGAAGCTTTCTTT.

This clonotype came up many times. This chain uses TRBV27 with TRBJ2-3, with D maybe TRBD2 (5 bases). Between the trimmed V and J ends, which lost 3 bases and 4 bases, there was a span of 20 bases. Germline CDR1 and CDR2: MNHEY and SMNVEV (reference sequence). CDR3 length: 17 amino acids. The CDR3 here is CASSLVGESGSADTQYF. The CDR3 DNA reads TGTGCCAGCAGTTTGGTTGGGGAGAGTGGTAGCGCAGATACGCAGTATTTT.

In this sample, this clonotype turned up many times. CDR3 DNA sequence: TGCGCCAGCAGCCAAGGGAGCGGCTCTTACAATGAGCAGTTCTTC. This translates into CASSQGSGSYNEQFF. This chain links TRBV4-1 with TRBJ2-1, with D possibly TRBD2 on 5 matching bases. Trimming shortened V by 1 base and J by 4 bases, and 11 bases separated the two germline ends. CDR1 is MGHRA, CDR2 YSYEKL, per germline. The length of the CDR3 is 15 residues.